A single T cell receptor (beta chain) is shown here with its context. This sample is drawn from a study of blood T cell repertoires in COVID-19. About the study: Researchers got acute and convalescent COVID-19 samples from the United States, Italy and Spain. Sample material is recorded as cDNA or gDNA derived from T cells, B-cell-depleted T cells, or PBMCs.

In the original analysis: Reference gene primer amplification in the assay estimated nucleated cell counts. TCRdb's copy holds only in-frame clones and misses some; the assay was immunoSEQ multiplex PCR. V, J and clone size are those of that table, while D and trimming were read from the DNA. The repertoire consists of some 100,000 clones, with 60% to 85% occurring once and the leading ten covering about 4.7%. This sequence originates from a human donor in a cohort sampled during active or convalescent COVID-19. Sequencing was performed on peripheral blood.

The DNA for the CDR3 is TGTGCCGAGACAGATACGCAGTATTTT. This codes for CAETDTQYF. J is TRBJ2-3 and V is TRBV7-2; no definite D call. The V end lost 11 bases, the J end lost 3 bases, and 3 bases lay between the germline ends. The CDR3 extends over 9 amino acids. In germline, CDR1 is SGHTA, CDR2 FQGNSA.